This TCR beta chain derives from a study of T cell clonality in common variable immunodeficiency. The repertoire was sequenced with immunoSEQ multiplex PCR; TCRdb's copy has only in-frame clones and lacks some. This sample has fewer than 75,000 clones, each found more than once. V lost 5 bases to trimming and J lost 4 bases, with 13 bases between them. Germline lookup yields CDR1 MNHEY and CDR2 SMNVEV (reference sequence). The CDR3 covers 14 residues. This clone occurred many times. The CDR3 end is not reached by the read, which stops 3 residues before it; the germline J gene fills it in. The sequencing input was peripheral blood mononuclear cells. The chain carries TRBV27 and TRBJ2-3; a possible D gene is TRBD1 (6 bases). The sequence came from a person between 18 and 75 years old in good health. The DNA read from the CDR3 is TGTGCCAGCAGTCCACGGACAGCCCCAGATACG. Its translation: CASSPRTAPDT. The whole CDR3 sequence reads CASSPRTAPDTQYF.